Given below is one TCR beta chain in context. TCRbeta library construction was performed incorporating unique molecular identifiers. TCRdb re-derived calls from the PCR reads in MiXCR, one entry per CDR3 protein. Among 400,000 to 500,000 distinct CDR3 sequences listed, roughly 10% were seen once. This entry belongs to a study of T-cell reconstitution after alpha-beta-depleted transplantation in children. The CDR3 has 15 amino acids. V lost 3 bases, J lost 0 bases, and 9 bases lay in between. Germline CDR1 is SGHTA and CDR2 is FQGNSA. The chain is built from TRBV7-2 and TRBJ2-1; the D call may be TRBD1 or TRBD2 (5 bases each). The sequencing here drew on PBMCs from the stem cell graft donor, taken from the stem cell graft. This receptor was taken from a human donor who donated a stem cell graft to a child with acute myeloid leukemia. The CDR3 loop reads CASSFRGASYNEQFF. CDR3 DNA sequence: TGTGCCAGCAGCTTTCGAGGGGCCTCCTACAATGAGCAGTTCTTC.